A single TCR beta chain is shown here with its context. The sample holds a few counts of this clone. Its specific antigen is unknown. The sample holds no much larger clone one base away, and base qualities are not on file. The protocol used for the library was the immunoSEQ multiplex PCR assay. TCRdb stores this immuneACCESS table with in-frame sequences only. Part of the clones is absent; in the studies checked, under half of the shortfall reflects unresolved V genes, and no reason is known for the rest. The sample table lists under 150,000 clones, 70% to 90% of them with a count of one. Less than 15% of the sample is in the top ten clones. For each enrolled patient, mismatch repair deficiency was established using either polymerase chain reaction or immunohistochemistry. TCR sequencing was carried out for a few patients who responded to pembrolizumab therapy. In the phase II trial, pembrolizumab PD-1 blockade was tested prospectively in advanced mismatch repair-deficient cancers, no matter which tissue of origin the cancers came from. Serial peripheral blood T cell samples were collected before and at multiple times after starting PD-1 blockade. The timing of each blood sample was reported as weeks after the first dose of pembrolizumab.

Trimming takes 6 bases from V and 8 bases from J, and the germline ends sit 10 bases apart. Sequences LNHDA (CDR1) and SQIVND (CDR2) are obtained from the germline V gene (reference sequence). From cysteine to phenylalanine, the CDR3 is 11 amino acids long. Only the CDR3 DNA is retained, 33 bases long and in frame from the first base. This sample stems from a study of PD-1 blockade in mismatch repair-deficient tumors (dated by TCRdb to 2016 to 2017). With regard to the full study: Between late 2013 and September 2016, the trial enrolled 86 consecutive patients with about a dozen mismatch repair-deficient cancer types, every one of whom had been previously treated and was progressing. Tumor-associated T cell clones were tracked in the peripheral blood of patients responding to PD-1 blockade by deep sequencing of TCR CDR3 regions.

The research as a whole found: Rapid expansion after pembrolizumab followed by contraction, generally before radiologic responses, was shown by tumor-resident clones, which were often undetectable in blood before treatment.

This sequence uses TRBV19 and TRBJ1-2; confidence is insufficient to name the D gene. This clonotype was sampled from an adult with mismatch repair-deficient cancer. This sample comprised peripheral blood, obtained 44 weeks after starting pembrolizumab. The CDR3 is CASRWQNGYTF. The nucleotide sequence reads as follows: TGTGCCAGTAGATGGCAGAACGGCTACACCTTC.